A selection of T cell receptor beta chains follows, all from one sample in a study of PD-L1 blockade in urothelial cancer. Some clones are missing from TCRdb's copy, which holds only in-frame ones; the method was immunoSEQ multiplex PCR. The sample records some 84,000 clones, 75% to 90% being singletons. Sequenced here: PBMCs, sampled around atezolizumab (anti-PD-L1) treatment. The receptors were sampled from a woman aged 70-85 years with urothelial cancer. Both conserved end residues are part of each CDR3.

v_call: TRBV5-1
j_call: TRBJ1-2
cdr3_aa: CASSLVSGDGYTF

v_call: TRBV28
j_call: TRBJ2-4
cdr3_aa: CASSTSGVTQNIQYF

v_call: TRBV7-9
j_call: TRBJ1-6
cdr3_aa: CASSWTGGYNSPLHF

v_call: TRBV30
j_call: TRBJ1-1
cdr3_aa: CAWSMTGSGEAFF

v_call: TRBV30
j_call: TRBJ1-1
cdr3_aa: CAWSSYTEAFF

v_call: TRBV6-4
j_call: TRBJ2-2
cdr3_aa: CASSSGGATGELFF

v_call: TRBV9
j_call: TRBJ2-2
cdr3_aa: CASSVMGQGHTGELFF

v_call: TRBV6-1
j_call: TRBJ1-4
cdr3_aa: CASSEDRAEKLFF

v_call: TRBV5-4
j_call: TRBJ1-2
cdr3_aa: CASSLDRLYGYTF

v_call: TRBV2
j_call: TRBJ2-1
cdr3_aa: CASSFGTSGYNEQFF

v_call: TRBV28
j_call: TRBJ2-7
cdr3_aa: CASSSGGDYSYEQYF

v_call: TRBV5-4
j_call: TRBJ2-2
cdr3_aa: CASSRFSDRGSTGELFF

v_call: TRBV10-3
j_call: TRBJ1-1
cdr3_aa: CASSEGRRRTEAFF

v_call: TRBV4-2
j_call: TRBJ1-3
cdr3_aa: CASSPDRGPGNTIYF

v_call: TRBV28
j_call: TRBJ2-1
cdr3_aa: CASSSSGRAGNEQFF

v_call: TRBV30
j_call: TRBJ1-3
cdr3_aa: CAWKHGNTIYF

v_call: TRBV15
j_call: TRBJ2-7
cdr3_aa: CATEHGDYEQYF

v_call: TRBV28
j_call: TRBJ2-7
cdr3_aa: CASNEAGQGTHEQYF

v_call: TRBV4-3
j_call: TRBJ2-3
cdr3_aa: CASKQGASATDTQYF

v_call: TRBV6-6
j_call: TRBJ2-7
cdr3_aa: CASSYSTGFHEQYF

v_call: TRBV18
j_call: TRBJ2-7
cdr3_aa: CASSPLPQYEQYF

v_call: TRBV4-2
j_call: TRBJ2-7
cdr3_aa: CASSQAFVSFYEQYF

v_call: TRBV4-2
j_call: TRBJ2-1
cdr3_aa: CASSRSGTSIYNEQFF

v_call: TRBV14
j_call: TRBJ1-2
cdr3_aa: CASSRGTNYGYTF

v_call: TRBV19
j_call: TRBJ2-7
cdr3_aa: CASSIWGTNEQYF

v_call: TRBV6-6
j_call: TRBJ2-7
cdr3_aa: CASSYLGSKAGYEQYF

v_call: TRBV7-9
j_call: TRBJ1-5
cdr3_aa: CASSLEQGQPQHF

v_call: TRBV5-1
j_call: TRBJ1-1
cdr3_aa: CASSLARTSSHMNTEAFF

v_call: TRBV9
j_call: TRBJ1-2
cdr3_aa: CASSETHNYEDGYTF

v_call: TRBV5-1
j_call: TRBJ2-3
cdr3_aa: CASVRDRGTDTQYF

v_call: TRBV6-1
j_call: TRBJ1-4
cdr3_aa: CASCLGGTNEKLFF

v_call: TRBV7-2
j_call: TRBJ2-1
cdr3_aa: CASSLAGGPDEQFF

v_call: TRBV5-1
j_call: TRBJ2-1
cdr3_aa: CASSLGRGGYNEQFF

v_call: TRBV15
j_call: TRBJ1-5
cdr3_aa: CATSRGRVGQPQHF

v_call: TRBV4-2
j_call: TRBJ1-2
cdr3_aa: CASSQDTGGRRYGYTF

v_call: TRBV27
j_call: TRBJ2-4
cdr3_aa: CASSLAGGLAKNIQYF

v_call: TRBV5-1
j_call: TRBJ2-7
cdr3_aa: CASSLGDPGTLPYEQYF

v_call: TRBV14
j_call: TRBJ1-1
cdr3_aa: CASSTQGIVERNTEAFF

v_call: TRBV6-6
j_call: TRBJ1-1
cdr3_aa: CASSSWTGGITEAFF

v_call: TRBV18
j_call: TRBJ1-5
cdr3_aa: CASSPLRGAQGNQPQHF

v_call: TRBV18
j_call: TRBJ2-6
cdr3_aa: CASSDGGPGANVLTF

v_call: TRBV7-3
j_call: TRBJ2-1
cdr3_aa: CASSARTSGSYNEQFF

v_call: TRBV7-9
j_call: TRBJ2-1
cdr3_aa: CASSSVGTEHNEQFF

v_call: TRBV5-1
j_call: TRBJ1-5
cdr3_aa: CASSADGGDQPQHF

v_call: TRBV5-4
j_call: TRBJ1-1
cdr3_aa: CASSLDRGQTEAFF

v_call: TRBV2
j_call: TRBJ2-1
cdr3_aa: CASSLRTGDNEQFF

v_call: TRBV7-8
j_call: TRBJ2-3
cdr3_aa: CASSLAVGGGTDTQYF

v_call: TRBV10-3
j_call: TRBJ1-1
cdr3_aa: CAISEFGTGANTEAFF

v_call: TRBV4-1
j_call: TRBJ2-1
cdr3_aa: CASSQGLVKDEQFF

v_call: TRBV5-1
j_call: TRBJ2-7
cdr3_aa: CASSPGDRGWYEQYF

v_call: TRBV19
j_call: TRBJ2-3
cdr3_aa: CATGSRPGADTQYF

v_call: TRBV19
j_call: TRBJ1-5
cdr3_aa: CASKTSDRGIGSNQPQHF

v_call: TRBV11-2
j_call: TRBJ2-5
cdr3_aa: CASSIGTGGWETQYF

v_call: TRBV9
j_call: TRBJ1-5
cdr3_aa: CASSVGQALNQPQHF

v_call: TRBV29-1
j_call: TRBJ2-7
cdr3_aa: CSVATSGGLEQYF

v_call: TRBV28
j_call: TRBJ2-4
cdr3_aa: CASSLGPDILGIQYF

v_call: TRBV18
j_call: TRBJ1-4
cdr3_aa: CASSPERGQREKLFF